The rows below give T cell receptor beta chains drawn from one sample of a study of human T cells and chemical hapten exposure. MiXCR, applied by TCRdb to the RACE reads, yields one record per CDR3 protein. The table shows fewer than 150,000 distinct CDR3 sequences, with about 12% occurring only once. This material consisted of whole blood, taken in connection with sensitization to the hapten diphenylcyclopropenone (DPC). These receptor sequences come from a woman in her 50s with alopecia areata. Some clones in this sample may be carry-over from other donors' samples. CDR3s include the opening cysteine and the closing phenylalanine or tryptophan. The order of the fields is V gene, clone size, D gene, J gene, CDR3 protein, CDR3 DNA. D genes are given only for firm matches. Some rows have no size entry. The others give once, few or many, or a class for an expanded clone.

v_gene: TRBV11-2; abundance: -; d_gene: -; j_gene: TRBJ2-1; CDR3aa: CASSPRGTFYNEQFF; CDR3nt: TGTGCCAGCAGCCCCAGAGGGACCTTCTACAATGAGCAGTTCTTC
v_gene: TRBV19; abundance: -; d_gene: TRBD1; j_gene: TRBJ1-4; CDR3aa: CASRTGFNEKLFF; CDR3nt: TGTGCCAGCCGGACAGGATTTAATGAAAAACTGTTTTTT
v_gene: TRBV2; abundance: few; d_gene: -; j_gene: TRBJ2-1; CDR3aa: CASTPRGLANEQFF; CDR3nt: TGTGCCAGCACTCCCCGGGGGCTAGCCAATGAGCAGTTCTTC
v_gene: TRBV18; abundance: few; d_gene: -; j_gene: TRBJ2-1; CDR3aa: CASSNLDEQFF; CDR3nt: TGTGCCAGCTCGAACCTGGATGAGCAGTTCTTC
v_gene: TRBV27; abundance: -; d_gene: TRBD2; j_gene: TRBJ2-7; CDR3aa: CASSLSFRREGSYEQYF; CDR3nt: TGTGCCAGCAGTTTATCGTTTCGGCGGGAGGGGTCCTACGAGCAGTACTTC
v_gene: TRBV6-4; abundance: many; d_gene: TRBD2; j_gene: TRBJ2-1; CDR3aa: CASYESSGGPPDNEQFF; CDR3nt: TGTGCCAGCTACGAGTCTAGCGGGGGGCCCCCTGACAATGAGCAGTTCTTC
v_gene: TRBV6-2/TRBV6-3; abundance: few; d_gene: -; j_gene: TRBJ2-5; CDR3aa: CASREEGRETQYF; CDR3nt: TGTGCCAGCAGAGAAGAGGGCCGAGAGACCCAGTACTTC
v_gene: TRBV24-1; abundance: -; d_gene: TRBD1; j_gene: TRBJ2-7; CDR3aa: CATSDSGQGYSYEQYF; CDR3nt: TGTGCCACCAGTGATTCTGGACAGGGCTATTCCTACGAGCAGTACTTC
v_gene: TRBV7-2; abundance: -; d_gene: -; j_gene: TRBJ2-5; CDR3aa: CASSLPRQITQETQYF; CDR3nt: TGTGCCAGCAGCTTACCCCGACAGATAACCCAAGAGACCCAGTACTTC
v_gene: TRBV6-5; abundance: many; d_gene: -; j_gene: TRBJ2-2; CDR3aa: CASSYARPANTGELFF; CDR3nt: TGTGCCAGCAGTTACGCCAGGCCGGCGAACACCGGGGAGCTGTTTTTT
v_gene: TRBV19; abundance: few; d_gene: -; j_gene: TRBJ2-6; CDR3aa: CASSAHKPSGANVLTF; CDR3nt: TGTGCCAGTAGTGCGCATAAGCCGTCTGGGGCCAACGTCCTGACTTTC
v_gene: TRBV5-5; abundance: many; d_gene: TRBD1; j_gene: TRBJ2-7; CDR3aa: CASSLVDRGPPFYEQYF; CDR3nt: TGTGCCAGCAGCTTGGTGGACAGGGGCCCTCCATTTTACGAGCAGTACTTC
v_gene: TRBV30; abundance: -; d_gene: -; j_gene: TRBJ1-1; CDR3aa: CAWTPGLQNTEAFF; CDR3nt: TGTGCCTGGACCCCGGGCCTACAGAACACTGAAGCTTTCTTT
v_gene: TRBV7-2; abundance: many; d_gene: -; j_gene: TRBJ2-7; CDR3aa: CASSSWGSSYEQYF; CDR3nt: TGTGCCAGCAGCTCCTGGGGCTCCAGCTACGAGCAGTACTTC
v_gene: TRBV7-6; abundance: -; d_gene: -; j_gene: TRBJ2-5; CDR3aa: CASSHRRLRGETQYF; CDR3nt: TGTGCCAGCAGCCACCGACGGTTGCGGGGAGAGACCCAGTACTTC
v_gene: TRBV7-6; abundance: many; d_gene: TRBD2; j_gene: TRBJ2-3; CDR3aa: CASSLPLAGDLDTQYF; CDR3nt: TGTGCCAGCAGCTTGCCTCTAGCGGGGGACTTAGATACGCAGTATTTT
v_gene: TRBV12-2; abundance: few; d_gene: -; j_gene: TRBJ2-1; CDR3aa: CASRLVSGRAYNEQFF; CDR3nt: TGTGCAAGTCGCTTAGTTAGCGGGAGGGCCTACAATGAGCAGTTCTTC
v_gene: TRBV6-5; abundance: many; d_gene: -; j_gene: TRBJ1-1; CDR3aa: CASSLAGGNTEAFF; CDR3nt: TGTGCCAGCAGCTTGGCGGGGGGGAACACTGAAGCTTTCTTT
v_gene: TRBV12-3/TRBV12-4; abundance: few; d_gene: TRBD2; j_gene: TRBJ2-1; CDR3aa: CASSAGLAGGNEQFF; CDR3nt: TGTGCCAGCAGTGCCGGACTAGCGGGAGGCAATGAGCAGTTCTTC
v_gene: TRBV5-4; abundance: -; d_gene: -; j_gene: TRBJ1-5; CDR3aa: CASSLDGGLSNQPQHF; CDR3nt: TGTGCCAGCAGCTTGGATGGGGGCTTGAGCAATCAGCCCCAGCATTTT
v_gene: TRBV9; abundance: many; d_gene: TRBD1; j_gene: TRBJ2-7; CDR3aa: CASSVDRGPSYEQYF; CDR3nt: TGTGCCAGCAGCGTGGACAGGGGACCTTCCTACGAGCAGTACTTC
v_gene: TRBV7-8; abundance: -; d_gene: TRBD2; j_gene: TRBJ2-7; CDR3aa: CASSPPTLAGGPEQYF; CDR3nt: TGTGCCAGCAGCCCTCCCACCCTAGCGGGAGGGCCCGAGCAGTACTTC
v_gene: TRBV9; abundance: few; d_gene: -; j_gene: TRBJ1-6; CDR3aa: CASSVGSAYNSPLHF; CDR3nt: TGTGCCAGCAGCGTAGGCAGTGCCTATAATTCACCCCTCCACTTT
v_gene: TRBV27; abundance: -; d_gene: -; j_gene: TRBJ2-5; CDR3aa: CASSFSGNPRETQYF; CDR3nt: TGTGCCAGCAGTTTCTCGGGGAACCCACGAGAGACCCAGTACTTC
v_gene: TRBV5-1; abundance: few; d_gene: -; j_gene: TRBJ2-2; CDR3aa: CASSLTKRDTGELFF; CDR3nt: TGCGCCAGCAGCTTGACTAAGCGGGACACCGGGGAGCTGTTTTTT
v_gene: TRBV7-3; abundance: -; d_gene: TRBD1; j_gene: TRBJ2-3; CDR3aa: CASSSGGQGSDTQYF; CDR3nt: TGTGCCAGCAGCTCCGGGGGACAGGGGTCGGATACGCAGTATTTT
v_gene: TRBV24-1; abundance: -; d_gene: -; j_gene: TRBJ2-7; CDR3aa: CATSLPDWGRVKLYEQYF; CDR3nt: TGTGCCACCAGTCTCCCTGATTGGGGCAGGGTTAAACTCTACGAGCAGTACTTC
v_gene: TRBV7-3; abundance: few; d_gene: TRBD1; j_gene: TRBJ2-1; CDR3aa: CASSPVGGTGGNEQFF; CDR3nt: TGTGCCAGCAGCCCGGTCGGCGGGACAGGGGGCAATGAGCAGTTCTTC
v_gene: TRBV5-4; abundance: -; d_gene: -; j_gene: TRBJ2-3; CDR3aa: CASSLQSRGSTDTQYF; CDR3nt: TGTGCCAGCAGCTTGCAGAGCAGGGGCAGCACAGATACGCAGTATTTT
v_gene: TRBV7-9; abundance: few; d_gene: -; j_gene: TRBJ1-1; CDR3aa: CASSLYGPNTEAFF; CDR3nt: TGTGCCAGCAGCCTGTATGGCCCGAACACTGAAGCTTTCTTT
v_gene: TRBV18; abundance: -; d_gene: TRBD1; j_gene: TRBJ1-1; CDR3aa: CASSRGDRSNTEAFF; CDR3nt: TGTGCCAGCTCACGGGGGGACAGGTCGAACACTGAAGCTTTCTTT
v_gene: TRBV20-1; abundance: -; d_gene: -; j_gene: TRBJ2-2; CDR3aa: CSARGPGRSNTGELFF; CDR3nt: TGCAGTGCTAGGGGCCCCGGGCGCTCGAACACCGGGGAGCTGTTTTTT
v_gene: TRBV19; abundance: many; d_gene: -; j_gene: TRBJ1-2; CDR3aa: CASSGHYGYTF; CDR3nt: TGTGCCAGTAGTGGCCACTATGGCTACACCTTC
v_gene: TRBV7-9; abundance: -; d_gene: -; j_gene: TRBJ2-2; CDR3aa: CASRAHLDTGELFF; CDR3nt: TGTGCCAGCAGGGCCCATCTGGACACCGGGGAGCTGTTTTTT
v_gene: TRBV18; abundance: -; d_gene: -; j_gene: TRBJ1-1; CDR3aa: CASSPQELNTEAFF; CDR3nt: TGTGCCAGCTCACCACAGGAATTGAACACTGAAGCTTTCTTT
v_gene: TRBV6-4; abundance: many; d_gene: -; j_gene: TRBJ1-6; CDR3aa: CASSEGRENSPLHF; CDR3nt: TGTGCCAGCAGCGAGGGACGGGAGAATTCACCCCTCCACTTT
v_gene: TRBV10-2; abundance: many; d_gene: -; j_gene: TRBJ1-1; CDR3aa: CASSGTTEAFF; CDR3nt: TGCGCCAGCAGTGGGACCACTGAAGCTTTCTTT
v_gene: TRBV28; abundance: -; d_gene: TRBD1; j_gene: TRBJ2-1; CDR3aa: CASSPPTGSNEQFF; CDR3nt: TGTGCCAGCAGTCCCCCGACAGGGTCGAATGAGCAGTTCTTC
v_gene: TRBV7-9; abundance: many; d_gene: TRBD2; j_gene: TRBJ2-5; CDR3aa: CASSFSLLAGGETQYF; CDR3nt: TGTGCCAGCAGCTTCTCTTTGCTAGCGGGAGGAGAGACCCAGTACTTC
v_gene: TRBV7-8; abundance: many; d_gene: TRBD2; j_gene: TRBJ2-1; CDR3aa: CASSLILAGVVEQFF; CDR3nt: TGTGCCAGCAGCTTAATCCTAGCGGGAGTTGTTGAGCAGTTCTTC
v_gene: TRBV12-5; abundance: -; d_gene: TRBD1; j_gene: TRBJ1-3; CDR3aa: CASAPQGAGNTIYF; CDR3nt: TGTGCTAGTGCCCCCCAGGGGGCTGGAAACACCATATATTTT
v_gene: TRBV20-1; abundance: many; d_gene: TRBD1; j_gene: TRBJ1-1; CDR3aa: CSARGQGAAKNTEAFF; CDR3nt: TGCAGTGCTAGAGGACAGGGGGCGGCCAAGAACACTGAAGCTTTCTTT
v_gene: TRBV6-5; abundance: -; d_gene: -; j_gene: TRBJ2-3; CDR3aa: CASSYGGPTDTQYF; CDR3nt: TGTGCCAGCAGTTACGGTGGGCCCACAGATACGCAGTATTTT
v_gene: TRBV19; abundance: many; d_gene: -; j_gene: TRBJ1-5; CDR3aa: CASSMTAPRGDQPQHF; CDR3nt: TGTGCCAGTAGTATGACAGCGCCAAGAGGGGATCAGCCCCAGCATTTT
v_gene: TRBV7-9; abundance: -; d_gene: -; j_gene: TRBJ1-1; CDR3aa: CASSLGTAGAFF; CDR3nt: TGTGCCAGCAGCTTAGGGACAGCGGGAGCTTTCTTT
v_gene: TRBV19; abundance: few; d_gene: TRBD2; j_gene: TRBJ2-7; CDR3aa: CASSAGTSSYEQYF; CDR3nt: TGTGCCAGTAGTGCCGGGACTAGCAGCTACGAGCAGTACTTC
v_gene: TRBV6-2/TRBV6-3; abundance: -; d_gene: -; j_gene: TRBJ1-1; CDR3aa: CASSFGPSEAFF; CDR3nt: TGTGCCAGCAGTTTTGGACCGTCAGAAGCTTTCTTT
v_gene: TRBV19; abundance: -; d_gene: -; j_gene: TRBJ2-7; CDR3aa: CASSTRPTYEQYF; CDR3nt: TGTGCCAGTAGTACCCGGCCTACCTACGAGCAGTACTTC
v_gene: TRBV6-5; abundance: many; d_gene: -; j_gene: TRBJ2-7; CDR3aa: CASREEGVYEQYF; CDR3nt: TGTGCCAGCAGGGAGGAAGGGGTGTACGAGCAGTACTTC